The entry below gives a single TCR beta chain sequence along with its context. Its specificity is unknown. This sample stems from a study of molecular identifiers for immune sequencing clone quantification. The study, taken as a whole, reports: Clones that exceeded 20 RNA copies held over 98% of effector molecules, yet under 1% in naive cells. With a barcode shared among identical TCR molecules, highly expanded clone sizes could be underestimated.

V lost 2 bases, J lost 0 bases, and 13 bases lay in between. The CDR3 totals 16 residues. One entry per CDR3 protein, called by TCRdb with MiXCR from the PCR reads. The sample contains about 640,000 distinct CDR3 sequences, 15% to 20% of which appear only once. The chain couples TRBV12-3 or TRBV12-4 to TRBJ1-1; D ambiguous. Sequenced: naive CD8+ T cells from blood, with Jurkat cell RNA spiked in. The sample's subset: FACS-sorted CD8+CD4-CCR7+CD45RA+ naive T cells. This receptor was identified in a human donor in good health. Some libraries in this study had Jurkat cell RNA spiked in. The CDR3, as DNA: TGTGCCAGCAGTTTATTCAGGAGCGTCATGAACACTGAAGCTTTCTTT. Encoded protein: CASSLFRSVMNTEAFF.